These 20 T cell receptor beta chains were all obtained from the same sample, sequenced in a study of human T cells and chemical hapten exposure. Via MiXCR, TCRdb re-called the RACE reads, giving one row per CDR3 protein. In the table there are tens of thousands of distinct CDR3 sequences, 4% to 4.5% of which are singletons. The time point is: healthy volunteer bleed at 2 weeks. Blood, whole and unfractionated, served as the source for total RNA extraction. The material sequenced was whole blood. Receptors originate from a human donor in good health. Some clones in this sample may be carry-over from other donors' samples.

This clonotype was observed a few times. The rearrangement uses TRBV25-1 and TRBJ2-3; no reliable D call. Trimming removed 3 bases at V and 6 bases at J, with 7 bases between. The length of the CDR3 is 12 residues. Germline-derived CDR1 and CDR2 are MGHDK and SYGVNS. CDR3 amino acids: CASSDRVDTQYF. The CDR3 DNA follows: TGTGCCAGCAGTGATAGGGTTGATACGCAGTATTTT.

This clonotype was counted only a few times. The rearrangement joins TRBV6-4 to TRBJ2-1; TRBD2 matches 16 bases. V trimming: 8 bases; J trimming: 9 bases; junction bases outside the gene matches: 16. Germline V lookup: CDR1 MRHNA, CDR2 SNTAGT. This CDR3 is 18 amino acids long. This CDR3 is CASETGTSGRGRPFEQFF. CDR3 DNA sequence: TGTGCCAGCGAAACCGGGACTAGCGGGAGGGGCCGCCCGTTTGAGCAGTTCTTC.

This clonotype was detected many times. The chain couples TRBV4-2 to TRBJ2-2; 7 bases fit TRBD2. The junction had 11 bases not matched to a gene; V was cut back by 1 base and J by 3 bases. CDR1 and CDR2 from the germline V gene are LGHNA and YNFKEQ. The CDR3 has 18 residues. DNA for the CDR3: TGTGCCAGCAGCCAAGTAAATGGGGGAGGGCCGGACACCGGGGAGCTGTTTTTT. Its protein is CASSQVNGGGPDTGELFF.

This clonotype was seen more than once but under ten times. The genes are TRBV14 and TRBJ2-7; no clear D. The CDR3 runs 12 residues. Germline assignment: CDR1 SGHDN and CDR2 FVKESK. Trimming pared 4 bases from V and 9 bases from J, leaving 13 bases between. In DNA, the CDR3 is TGTGCCAGCAGCCCGGCCAGTACTGGGCAGTACTTC. Amino acid sequence: CASSPASTGQYF.

This clonotype has ten or more counts. This chain connects TRBV28 to TRBJ2-2; maybe TRBD1 (6 bases). Between the trimmed V and J ends, which lost 3 bases and 5 bases, there was a span of 16 bases. Germline CDR1 and CDR2: MDHEN and SYDVKM. The length of the CDR3 is 16 residues. In DNA form, the CDR3 reads TGTGCCAGCAGTTTTGGCGGCAGGGGAAGAACCGGGGAGCTGTTTTTT. Protein product: CASSFGGRGRTGELFF.

Here the CDR3 DNA reads TGTGCCAGCAGCTCCCCAGGAGGTGGGGCCAACGTCCTGACTTTC. This encodes CASSSPGGGANVLTF. V usage is TRBV7-9 and J usage is TRBJ2-6; a possible D gene is TRBD2 (5 bases). V gave up 4 bases and J gave up 3 bases, with 10 bases separating them. This CDR3 is 15 amino acids long. Per germline, CDR1 SEHNR and CDR2 FQNEAQ (reference sequence).

Worth noting for this clonotype: A much larger clone differs from this one at a single base, so this may be a read error. DNA for the CDR3: TGTGCCAGCAGTATCCAGACATTTACGGACTATGGCTACACCTTC. This translates into CASSIQTFTDYGYTF. This sequence joins TRBV28 and TRBJ1-2; D is undetermined. CDR1 is MDHEN, CDR2 SYDVKM, per germline. CDR3 length: 15 amino acids. Trimming left V 5 bases short and J 3 bases short, with 16 bases between.

This clonotype has more than one count but fewer than ten. The chain uses TRBV12-3 or TRBV12-4 and TRBJ1-3, with D maybe TRBD1 (5 bases). CDR3 length: 15 amino acids. V shed 5 bases and J shed 4 bases, with 15 bases lying between them. The CDR3 here is CASSPTEGSGNTIYF. The CDR3 DNA reads TGTGCCAGCAGTCCCACAGAGGGGTCAGGAAACACCATATATTTT.

Many counts were recorded for this clonotype. The chain joins TRBV6-5 to TRBJ1-1, with a weak D call TRBD1 (5 bases). This CDR3 has 16 amino acids. The germline gives CDR1 MNHEY, CDR2 SVGAGI. The ends were cut back, 1 base at V and 1 base at J, with 13 bases in the middle. The CDR3 sequence is CASSYYPFQGNTEAFF. For the CDR3, the DNA is TGTGCCAGCAGTTACTACCCCTTCCAGGGGAACACTGAAGCTTTCTTT.

This clonotype showed up many times. The J gene is TRBJ2-1, the V gene TRBV29-1, with a weak D call TRBD2 (5 bases). Trimming took off 4 bases at V and 3 bases at J, with 13 bases between the two ends. Germline V lookup: CDR1 SQVTM, CDR2 ANQGSEA. The CDR3 covers 14 residues. The CDR3 DNA is TGCAGCGTTGGTATCGTAGCGCTCTACAATGAGCAGTTCTTC. Its protein is CSVGIVALYNEQFF.

This clonotype was seen repeatedly, ten times or more. The V call is TRBV18, the J call TRBJ2-1, with D possibly matching TRBD2 (6 bases). CDR3 length equals 15 residues. CDR1 and CDR2 from the germline V gene are KGHSH and LQKENI. The ends were cut back, 2 bases at V and 2 bases at J, with 10 bases in the middle. The CDR3: CASSPGGNAYNEQFF. As DNA, the CDR3 is TGTGCCAGCTCACCAGGCGGGAATGCCTACAATGAGCAGTTCTTC.

This clonotype was counted at least ten times. The chain combines TRBV13 with TRBJ2-7, with a possible D match to TRBD1 (6 bases). Germline CDR1 and CDR2: PRHDT and FYEKMQ (reference sequence). CDR3 size: 13 residues. V was trimmed by 5 bases and J by 7 bases, leaving 15 bases between them. Here the CDR3 reads CASSPWPGEEQYF. CDR3 DNA: TGTGCCAGCAGCCCCTGGCCAGGGGAGGAGCAGTACTTC.

This clonotype was found many times. This chain joins TRBV7-3 and TRBJ2-7, with D perhaps being TRBD1 or TRBD2 (5 bases each). The CDR3 runs to 15 residues. Germline-derived CDR1 and CDR2 are SGHTA and FQGTGA. V gave up 5 bases and J gave up 3 bases, with 17 bases separating them. The CDR3: CASSPEGPRFYEQYF. As DNA, the CDR3 is TGTGCCAGCAGCCCCGAGGGACCGAGGTTCTACGAGCAGTACTTC.

This clonotype showed up just a few times. This rearrangement joins TRBV7-9 to TRBJ2-1, with TRBD2 identical over 11 bases. This CDR3 contains 16 residues. V was clipped by 5 bases and J by 2 bases; unmatched bases: 5. CDR1 and CDR2 (germline): SEHNR, FQNEAQ (reference sequence). The CDR3 bases are TGTGCCAGCAGCCCACGACTAGCGGGAACCTACAATGAGCAGTTCTTC. It encodes CASSPRLAGTYNEQFF.

This chain joins TRBV7-8 and TRBJ2-1; the D gene could be TRBD1 or TRBD2 (5 bases each). The V end lost 5 bases, the J end lost 3 bases, and 11 bases lay between the germline ends. CDR3 length: 14 residues. Germline loops: CDR1 SGHVS, CDR2 FQNEAQ. This CDR3 is CASSRRDHYNEQFF. CDR3 sequence (DNA): TGTGCCAGCAGCCGCCGGGACCACTACAATGAGCAGTTCTTC.

This clonotype has a count of ten or more. The chain carries TRBV4-1 and TRBJ2-1; 16 bases are a match to TRBD2. J was trimmed by 3 bases and V by 3 bases; bases with no gene match: 8. Looked up from germline, CDR1 is MGHRA and CDR2 is YSYEKL. There are 19 residues in the CDR3. The chain's CDR3 is CASSHPGLAGGPHYNEQFF. The DNA for the CDR3 is TGCGCCAGCAGCCATCCGGGACTAGCGGGAGGGCCCCACTACAATGAGCAGTTCTTC.

Many counts were recorded for this clonotype. This sequence joins TRBV10-1 and TRBJ2-1; 8 nucleotides align to TRBD2. V lost 6 bases and J lost 3; bases outside the gene matches: 10. Germline CDR1 is WNHNN and CDR2 is SYGVQD (reference sequence). The CDR3 length is 16 residues. CDR3 amino acids: CASSSGAGRDYNEQFF. The CDR3 DNA reads as TGCGCCAGCAGCTCCGGGGCCGGGAGGGACTACAATGAGCAGTTCTTC.

CDR3 sequence reads: CASSKAGSNQPQHF. For the CDR3, the DNA is TGTGCCAGTTCCAAGGCAGGGTCAAATCAGCCCCAGCATTTT. This sequence joins TRBV28 and TRBJ1-5; D is possibly TRBD1 (5 bases). V lost 9 bases and J 4 bases, leaving 16 bases between the germline ends. Looked up from germline, CDR1 is MDHEN and CDR2 is SYDVKM. The CDR3 sequence is 14 residues long.

DNA of the CDR3: TGTGCCAGCAGCTTGTTCGGGGAAGCGATGAACACTGAAGCTTTCTTT. Protein product: CASSLFGEAMNTEAFF. This chain joins TRBV5-5 and TRBJ1-1; D is undetermined. The CDR3 totals 16 residues. V was cut by 1 base and J by 0 bases, with 13 bases left in between. Germline lookup yields CDR1 SGHKS and CDR2 YYEKEE (reference sequence).

There are many counts of this clonotype. The chain uses TRBV28 and TRBJ1-4; D uncertain. This CDR3 has 13 amino acids. CDR1 MDHEN and CDR2 SYDVKM come from the germline V gene. V was clipped by 4 bases and J by 13 bases, with 16 bases between them. The CDR3 reads CASSSLGPLGLFF. The CDR3, as DNA: TGTGCCAGCAGTTCCTTAGGGCCTCTGGGACTGTTTTTT.